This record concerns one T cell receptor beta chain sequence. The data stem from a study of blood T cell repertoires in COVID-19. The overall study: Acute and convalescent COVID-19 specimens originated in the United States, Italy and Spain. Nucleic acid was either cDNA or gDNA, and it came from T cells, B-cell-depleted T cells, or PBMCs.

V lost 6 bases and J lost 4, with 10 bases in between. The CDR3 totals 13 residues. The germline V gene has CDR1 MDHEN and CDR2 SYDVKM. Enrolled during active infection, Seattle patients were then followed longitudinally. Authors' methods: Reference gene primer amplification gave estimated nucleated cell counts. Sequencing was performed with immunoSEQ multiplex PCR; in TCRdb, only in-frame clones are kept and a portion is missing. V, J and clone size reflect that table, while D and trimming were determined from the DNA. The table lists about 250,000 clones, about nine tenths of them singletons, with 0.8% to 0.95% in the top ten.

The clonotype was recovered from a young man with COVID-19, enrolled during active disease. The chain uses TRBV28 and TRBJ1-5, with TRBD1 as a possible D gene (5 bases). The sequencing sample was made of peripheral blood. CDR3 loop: CASRSGNNQPQHF. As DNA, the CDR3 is TGTGCCAGCAGGTCAGGGAATAATCAGCCCCAGCATTTT.